The T cell receptor (beta chain) described here comes from a study of T cell responses to AZD1222 COVID-19 vaccine. Broader study findings: Only after the peak T cell response were repertoires sampled. Among those given AZD1222, only five or six were seropositive at baseline.

The data were produced by immunoSEQ multiplex PCR, yet TCRdb's version contains in-frame clones alone and is incomplete. The sample holds 120,000 or so clones, roughly 90% seen once. Points on this clone: Its antigen is undetermined.

This CDR3 region has 15 residues. Germline CDR1 and CDR2: MNHNS and SASEGT. The junction had 5 bases not matched to a gene; V was cut back by 0 bases and J by 4 bases. Sequenced here: peripheral blood, sampled on day 0 of AZD1222 vaccination. The chain links TRBV6-1 to TRBJ1-2; TRBD1 agrees at 7 bases. This TCR was recovered from an adult in good health. DNA for the CDR3: TGTGCCAGCAGTGAAGCAGGGACAGAGAGCTATGGCTACACCTTC. This gives the protein CASSEAGTESYGYTF.